The 13 T cell receptor beta chains listed next were all sequenced from one sample in a study of T cells after yellow fever vaccination. TCRdb re-analysed the 5' RACE reads in MiXCR, keeping a single row per CDR3 protein. The table lists fewer than 450,000 distinct CDR3 sequences, around 3.9% of them singletons. The sample consisted of PBMCs, taken 5 days after the yellow fever booster vaccination. The receptor source for this set is a man between 18 and 35 years old who received the YFV17D yellow fever vaccine.

The chain combines TRBV12-3 or TRBV12-4 with TRBJ1-6, with D possibly matching TRBD1 (5 bases). V lost 5 bases to trimming and J lost 10 bases, with 12 bases between them. The CDR3 covers 13 residues. The CDR3 loop is CASSATVDSPLHF. As DNA, the CDR3 is TGTGCCAGCAGTGCGACAGTAGACTCACCCCTCCACTTT.

J is TRBJ1-4 and V is TRBV5-1; tentative D call: TRBD1 (5 bases). The CDR3 runs 16 residues. V lost 0 bases to trimming and J lost 8 bases, with 17 bases between them. Germline values: CDR1 SGHRS, CDR2 YFSETQ. CDR3 amino acids: CASSLAVIGGGEKLFF. As DNA, the CDR3 is TGCGCCAGCAGCTTGGCCGTAATTGGGGGAGGAGAAAAACTGTTTTTT.

This clonotype appeared a few times. This sequence joins TRBV7-6 and TRBJ1-3; D remains unclear. Germline values: CDR1 SGHVS, CDR2 FNYEAQ. The CDR3 length is 16 residues. V was trimmed by 1 base and J by 0 bases, leaving 10 bases between them. The CDR3 nucleotides read TGTGCCAGCAGCTTAGTAGGGTGGGACTCTGGAAACACCATATATTTT. Amino acid sequence: CASSLVGWDSGNTIYF. Full variable domain (outside the CDR3, taken from reference TRBV7-6 and TRBJ1-3): GAGVSQSPRYKVTKRGQDVALRCDPISGHVSLYWYRQALGQGPEFLTYFNYEAQQDKSGLPNDRFSAERPEGSISTLTIQRTEQRDSAMYRCASSLVGWDSGNTIYFGEGSWLTVV.

This clonotype was counted many times. V usage is TRBV29-1 and J usage is TRBJ2-7, with D perhaps TRBD1 or TRBD2 (5 bases each). The ends were cut back, 6 bases at V and 1 base at J, with 10 bases in the middle. Looked up from germline, CDR1 is SQVTM and CDR2 is ANQGSEA. This CDR3 region has 12 residues. CDR3 nucleotide sequence: TGCAGCGTCGGGAAGGGGTCCTACGAGCAGTACTTC. It yields the protein CSVGKGSYEQYF.

This clonotype has only a few counts. The rearrangement links TRBV10-3 to TRBJ2-1, with 9 bases that match TRBD2. Germline V lookup: CDR1 ENHRY, CDR2 SYGVKD. The CDR3 has 15 residues. The junction had 5 bases not matched to a gene; V was cut back by 4 bases and J by 4 bases. For the CDR3, the DNA is TGTGCCATCAGTGCTCAAGCGGGGGGTTACAATGAGCAGTTCTTC. It specifies CAISAQAGGYNEQFF.

This clonotype was counted many times. This rearrangement joins TRBV5-1 to TRBJ2-2; 8 nucleotides agree with TRBD1. Trimming at V came to 0 bases and at J to 4 bases, leaving 5 bases not matched to a gene. This CDR3 contains 16 residues. The germline gives CDR1 SGHRS, CDR2 YFSETQ. The chain's CDR3 is CASSLDRGLTTGELFF. CDR3 nucleotide sequence: TGCGCCAGCAGCTTGGACAGGGGGTTAACCACCGGGGAGCTGTTTTTT.

This clonotype appeared a few times. The chain uses TRBV6-6 and TRBJ2-5; D possibly matches TRBD1 or TRBD2 (6 bases each). The length of the CDR3 is 18 residues. The germline gives CDR1 MNHNY, CDR2 SVGAGI (reference sequence). V was shortened by 0 bases and J by 7 bases, with 24 bases between the two germline ends. CDR3 amino acids: CASSYSNDPRGREVTQYF. CDR3 in DNA: TGTGCCAGCAGTTACTCGAACGACCCCAGGGGCAGGGAGGTGACCCAGTACTTC.

This clonotype was seen ten or more times. The chain couples TRBV9 to TRBJ1-2, with D hard to call. The ends were cut back, 0 bases at V and 5 bases at J, with 5 bases in the middle. CDR1 and CDR2 from the germline V gene are SGDLS and YYNGEE. The CDR3 totals 12 residues. The CDR3 is CASSVGLYGYTF. In DNA form, the CDR3 reads TGTGCCAGCAGCGTAGGACTTTATGGCTACACCTTC.

The V gene is TRBV7-2, the J gene TRBJ1-4; no clear D gene. Germline CDR1 SGHTA, CDR2 FQGNSA. With 1 base removed from V and 6 bases from J, the gap between germline ends came to 12 bases. This CDR3 comprises 15 residues. CDR3 amino acids: CASSLGGSAYEKLFF. Written as DNA, the CDR3 is TGTGCCAGCAGCTTAGGTGGCTCAGCCTATGAAAAACTGTTTTTT. The variable domain in full, with the rest retrieved from reference TRBV7-2 and TRBJ1-4, is GAGVSQSPSNKVTEKGKDVELRCDPISGHTALYWYRQSLGQGLEFLIYFQGNSAPDKSGLPSDRFSAERTGGSVSTLTIQRTQQEDSAVYLCASSLGGSAYEKLFFGSGTQLSVL.

There are a few counts of this clonotype. J is TRBJ1-2 and V is TRBV24-1; D might be TRBD1 (6 bases). The CDR3 runs to 16 residues. Germline CDR1 and CDR2: KGHDR and SFDVKD. The V end was cut by 3 bases, the J end by 4 bases, with 17 bases between. CDR3 coding DNA: TGTGCCACCAGTGATCCTCGGCGGGGGGGCTTCTATGGCTACACCTTC. Translation gives CATSDPRRGGFYGYTF.

J is TRBJ1-4 and V is TRBV4-1; D not certain. V was shortened by 3 bases and J by 5 bases, with 19 bases between the two germline ends. The V gene's germline CDR1 is MGHRA and CDR2 YSYEKL. The CDR3 extends over 17 amino acids. CDR3 sequence: CASSHPTSGRQNEKLFF. Written as DNA, the CDR3 is TGCGCCAGCAGCCACCCCACCAGTGGACGCCAGAATGAAAAACTGTTTTTT.

The V gene is TRBV7-9, the J gene TRBJ1-1, with D unclear. With 4 bases removed from V and 4 bases from J, the gap between germline ends came to 10 bases. The germline gives CDR1 SEHNR, CDR2 FQNEAQ (reference sequence). The CDR3 covers 13 residues. CDR3: CASSWGVGTEAFF. In nucleotides, the CDR3 is TGTGCCAGCAGCTGGGGAGTGGGCACTGAAGCTTTCTTT.

This clonotype was observed at least ten times. This chain uses TRBV7-2 with TRBJ1-2; D is unresolved. The CDR3 contains 13 residues. In germline, CDR1 is SGHTA, CDR2 FQGNSA. V was cut by 1 base and J by 6 bases, with 9 bases left in between. The CDR3 DNA is TGTGCCAGCAGCTTAGATACATACGATGGCTACACCTTC. It encodes CASSLDTYDGYTF.